Each of the 20 T cell receptor beta chains below was sequenced from the same sample in a study of blood T cell repertoires in COVID-19. Sequencing used immunoSEQ multiplex PCR; TCRdb keeps in-frame clones, though not all of them. The sample comprises under 40,000 clones, roughly nine tenths of which are singletons, and roughly 42% rests with the top ten. Sequencing was carried out using peripheral blood. These receptors were taken from a man in his 60s with active or convalescent COVID-19.

The rearrangement joins TRBV9 to TRBJ2-2; a possible D gene is TRBD2 (6 bases). CDR1 and CDR2 (germline): SGDLS, YYNGEE. The ends were cut back, 4 bases at V and 5 bases at J, with 15 bases in the middle. This CDR3 is built from 15 residues. The CDR3 bases are TGTGCCAGCAGCTCCCCGGGGGAGGCGACCGGGGAGCTGTTTTTT. Amino acid sequence: CASSSPGEATGELFF.

The gene calls are TRBV6-2 or TRBV6-3 and TRBJ1-4; 8 bases fit TRBD1. The CDR3 contains 15 residues. Germline V gene lookup returns CDR1 MNHEY and CDR2 SVGEGT. V trimming: 4 bases; J trimming: 5 bases; junction bases outside the gene matches: 6. CDR3 protein: CASSSRQGKNEKLFF. Here the CDR3 DNA reads TGTGCCAGCAGTTCTAGACAGGGGAAGAATGAAAAACTGTTTTTT.

The chain employs TRBV12-3 or TRBV12-4 and TRBJ1-1; 10 bases match TRBD1. V trimming: 2 bases; J trimming: 11 bases; junction bases outside the gene matches: 5. The CDR3 contains 13 residues. The CDR3 DNA sequence: TGTGCCAGCAGTTTAAGACAGGGGGCTGGGGCTTTCTTT. Translating gives CASSLRQGAGAFF.

The rearrangement uses TRBV3-1 (or the pseudogene TRBV3-2) and TRBJ1-3, with D uncertain. Germline V gene sequence: CDR1 LGHDT, CDR2 YNNKEL (reference sequence). Trimming removed 3 bases from V and 3 bases from J, with 9 bases in between. The CDR3 length is 14 residues. CDR3 protein: CASSQANGGNTIYF. In nucleotides, the CDR3 is TGTGCCAGCAGCCAGGCCAATGGTGGAAACACCATATATTTT.

The rearrangement links TRBV10-1 to TRBJ1-1; TRBD1 might be the D (6 bases). V lost 6 bases and J lost 6, with 14 bases in between. CDR1 is WNHNN and CDR2 is SYGVQD in the germline V gene (reference sequence). This CDR3 contains 13 residues. The CDR3 here is CASSHGTIAEAFF. CDR3 nucleotide sequence: TGCGCCAGCAGCCACGGGACAATCGCTGAAGCTTTCTTT.

The genes are TRBV19 and TRBJ2-6; 10 bases fit TRBD1. The CDR3 contains 15 residues. Trimming at V came to 6 bases and at J to 10 bases, leaving 9 bases not matched to a gene. Germline CDR1 is LNHDA and CDR2 is SQIVND (reference sequence). As DNA, the CDR3 is TGTGCCAGTAGCCCGGACAGGGGGACGGTGAACGTCCTGACTTTC. It encodes CASSPDRGTVNVLTF.

The chain is built from TRBV3-1 (or the pseudogene TRBV3-2) and TRBJ1-3; D might be TRBD1 (6 bases). Trimming removed 5 bases at V and 0 bases at J, with 17 bases between. From germline, CDR1 is LGHDT and CDR2 YNNKEL (reference sequence). The CDR3 runs 17 residues. CDR3 residues: CASSFRRGAPSGNTIYF. The CDR3 DNA reads TGTGCCAGCAGCTTTCGCAGGGGCGCGCCCTCTGGAAACACCATATATTTT.

The chain has TRBV19 and TRBJ1-5, with 7 bases identical to TRBD1. In germline, CDR1 is LNHDA, CDR2 SQIVND (reference sequence). CDR3 length: 15 amino acids. The V segment lost 6 bases and the J segment 4 bases; nucleotides outside the gene matches: 9. DNA for the CDR3: TGTGCCAGTAGGGGACAGCCTGCCCTTAATCAGCCCCAGCATTTT. Its protein product is CASRGQPALNQPQHF.

The chain combines TRBV27 with TRBJ2-7, with unresolved D. The CDR3 extends over 13 amino acids. V was clipped by 6 bases and J by 2 bases, with 11 bases between them. CDR1 is MNHEY, CDR2 SMNVEV, per germline (reference sequence). In nucleotides, the CDR3 is TGTGCCAGCAGCCGTAGAGGCCCCTACGAGCAGTACTTC. This gives the protein CASSRRGPYEQYF.

This clone occurred once. This sequence joins TRBV5-1 and TRBJ2-7; 10 positions match TRBD1. The CDR3 length is 15 residues. Germline CDR1 and CDR2: SGHRS and YFSETQ. Trimming at V came to 0 bases and at J to 3 bases, leaving 3 bases not matched to a gene. The CDR3 region has the DNA TGCGCCAGCAGCTTGGGGGGACAGGGGAACTACGAGCAGTACTTC. This translates into CASSLGGQGNYEQYF.

Details on this clone: This CDR3 is also generated by other DNA sequences in the sample. This chain joins TRBV14 and TRBJ1-1; the D is unclear. This CDR3 contains 13 residues. The germline V gene encodes CDR1 SGHDN and CDR2 FVKESK. Trimming cost V 0 bases and J 2 bases, with 4 bases left between them. The CDR3 sequence: CASSQDRNTEAFF. The CDR3 nucleotides read TGTGCCAGCAGCCAAGACAGAAACACTGAAGCTTTCTTT.

The genes are TRBV5-6 and TRBJ1-5, with D unresolved. V was trimmed by 4 bases and J by 4 bases, leaving 9 bases between them. Per the germline V gene, CDR1 is SGHDT and CDR2 is YYEEEE. The CDR3 consists of 13 residues. CDR3 nucleotides: TGTGCCAGCAGCCGAGGTGGAAATCAGCCCCAGCATTTT. The encoded protein is CASSRGGNQPQHF.

This clone came up once. V gene TRBV12-5 combines with J gene TRBJ1-5; 7 bases align to TRBD1. Trimming at V came to 3 bases and at J to 4 bases, leaving 9 bases not matched to a gene. Germline-derived CDR1 and CDR2 are LGHNT and FRNRAP. The CDR3 spans 16 residues. The CDR3 nucleotides are TGTGCTAGTGGTTTAACAACAGGGGAACCTAATCAGCCCCAGCATTTT. This encodes CASGLTTGEPNQPQHF.

The V and J genes are TRBV19 and TRBJ2-4, with 8 bases identical to TRBD1. Germline CDR1 LNHDA, CDR2 SQIVND (reference sequence). V lost 4 bases to trimming and J lost 7 bases; unmatched junction nucleotides: 12. The CDR3 length is 16 residues. The DNA for the CDR3 is TGTGCCAGTAGTAGCCAGGGGGCGGGTTTGTGGAACATTCAGTACTTC. Translating it yields CASSSQGAGLWNIQYF.

The CDR3, as DNA: TGCGCCAGCAGCCCCACTACGAGGGGACAGAACGAGCAGTACTTC. Its protein is CASSPTTRGQNEQYF. This chain uses TRBV5-1 with TRBJ2-7, with 7 positions matching TRBD1. The CDR3 runs to 15 residues. Trimming cost V 4 bases and J 5 bases; bases outside gene matches: 12. From germline, CDR1 is SGHRS and CDR2 YFSETQ.

The V call is TRBV15, the J call TRBJ2-2, with 7 bases aligning to TRBD1. The CDR3 loop spans 13 amino acids. Looked up from germline, CDR1 is LNHNV and CDR2 is YYDKDF (reference sequence). CDR3 nucleotides: TGTGCAACTTCCGAGACAGGGAACGGGGAGCTGTTTTTT. This gives the protein CATSETGNGELFF. The full variable domain, its missing parts supplied by reference TRBV15 and TRBJ2-2, is DAMVIQNPRYQVTQFGKPVTLSCSQTLNHNVMYWYQQKSSQAPKLLFHYYDKDFNNEADTPDNFQSRRPNTSFCFLDIRSPGLGDTAMYLCATSETGNGELFFGEGSRLTVL.

This chain uses TRBV6-5 with TRBJ2-7, with D possibly being TRBD2 (5 bases). V was cut by 2 bases and J by 5 bases, with 13 bases left in between. CDR1 is MNHEY and CDR2 is SVGAGI in the germline V gene. The CDR3 contains 14 residues. The CDR3 here is CASSYPGIPNEQYF. The CDR3, as DNA: TGTGCCAGCAGTTACCCCGGGATTCCCAACGAGCAGTACTTC.

The chain couples TRBV10-2 to TRBJ2-5; TRBD2 matches 11 bases. From germline, CDR1 is WSHSY and CDR2 SAAADI. V gave up 6 bases and J gave up 3 bases; unmatched junction bases: 6. CDR3 length equals 15 residues. The CDR3 DNA follows: TGCGCCAGCAGGAGGAAACTAGCGGGAGAAGAGACCCAGTACTTC. Its translation: CASRRKLAGEETQYF.

The chain is built from TRBV12-3 or TRBV12-4 and TRBJ1-1; D gene ambiguous. The CDR3 covers 13 residues. V was shortened by 2 bases and J by 11 bases, with 15 bases between the two germline ends. The CDR3 DNA reads TGTGCCAGCAGTTTAAATGCACAAATCAACGCTTTCTTT. Translation gives CASSLNAQINAFF.

The chain joins TRBV19 to TRBJ2-1; D is possibly TRBD1 (5 bases). This CDR3 region has 14 residues. CDR1 and CDR2 (germline): LNHDA, SQIVND (reference sequence). V shed 7 bases and J shed 0 bases, with 10 bases lying between them. CDR3 coding DNA: TGTGCCAGTAAATTTGACAGCTCCTACAATGAGCAGTTCTTC. It specifies CASKFDSSYNEQFF.